This T cell receptor beta chain was profiled in a study of T cell responses to AZD1222 COVID-19 vaccine (dated by TCRdb to the early 2020s). About the investigation overall: A total of 233 trial participants underwent TCR sequencing, of whom 207 received two doses of AZD1222 and around 26 received two doses of the MenACWY control vaccine. Trial participants were enrolled into age subgroups of 18-55, 56-69 and 70-plus years, which contained about 160, 30 and 59 TCR-sequenced participants, respectively. Summary of the overall study and its limitations: The vaccine-associated CD4 TCRs covered the entire spike protein, and the dominant responses fell in regions 160-218 and 743-854. Because no day 14 peak-response samples were available, the repertoires could be characterized only after the peak T cell response. Participants were mostly white British, with more females than males. The authors suggested clonal diversity may have been underestimated. Only a handful of AZD1222 recipients were SARS-CoV-2 seropositive at baseline, limiting conclusions about previously exposed vaccinees. After two AZD1222 doses, both the breadth and the depth of spike-specific TCRs were significantly higher than at day 0 and than in MenACWY recipients. In the small 56-69-year group, the increase in depth fell short of significance, most likely because of low power. Reportedly, close to half of the unique spike-specific TCRs recognized epitopes lying outside the regions that are mutated in the B.1.351 and B.1.1.7 variants.

The CDR3 regions of human TCRbeta chains were analyzed by immunosequencing. The original pipeline was this. Repertoire TCRs were matched against a reference library of SARS-CoV-2-specific TCRs generated with the MIRA antigen-specificity platform. Breadth was defined as the fraction of unique TCRs that were SARS-CoV-2-associated. Depth was defined as the fraction of total T cells that were SARS-CoV-2-associated. Using the MIRA data, every spike-specific TCR was mapped to the spike region that the TCR reacted to and assigned to either a CD4 or a CD8 class. Log10-transformed breadth and depth values were compared by one-way ANOVA with Sidak's multiple comparisons tests. This is the immuneACCESS table as TCRdb keeps it, with only in-frame sequences that have V and J called. A part of the clones is gone; compared with another copy, unresolved V genes explain less than half, and the rest is unexplained. That table is the source of V, J and clone size, and D and trimming were worked out from the DNA. In all, the sample holds under 150,000 clones, and approximately 90% of those were seen once. The biggest ten clones account for over 8.5% of the sample.

What this sample's time point label stands for: baseline before first vaccination. The treatment or condition label corresponds to: meningococcal conjugate vaccine given as trial control. Vaccinee samples were obtained from the UK trials COV001 and COV002, which included a single-blind randomized controlled phase 2/3 trial of AZD1222 (ChAdOx1 nCoV-19) in healthy adults. Trial participant PBMC samples were collected at day 0 and day 28 after the second dose for TCRbeta chain sequencing. Via the germline V gene, CDR1 is MNHNS and CDR2 SASEGT. The CDR3 contains 15 residues, cysteine and phenylalanine counted. Of all the DNA, just the CDR3 is kept, 45 bases in frame from base 1. Trimming costs V 2 bases and J 3 bases, and their ends lie 13 bases apart. About this clone: No cognate antigen has been identified for it. Within one base of it there is no much larger clone, and no base qualities were kept.

Recombination joined TRBV6-1 with TRBJ1-1; the D gene remains uncertain. The sequence derives from an adult in good health. The sample here was peripheral blood, taken on day 0 of MenACWY control vaccination. The CDR3 protein is CASSEFTGRYTEAFF. The sequenced DNA: TGTGCCAGCAGTGAATTTACCGGGCGGTACACTGAAGCTTTCTTT.